This passage covers 2 T cell receptor beta chains from one sample sequenced in a study of blood T cells in healthy people across ages. Alongside a J-beta primer mix, a sample-barcoded 5' primer served in a second PCR lasting roughly 7 to 11 cycles. One entry per CDR3 protein results from TCRdb running MiXCR on the 5' RACE reads. The sample contains 650,000 to 800,000 distinct CDR3 sequences, 44% of which appear only once. The source material was blood. The receptors were sampled from a man aged 55 to 70 in good health.

J is TRBJ2-1 and V is TRBV28, with D maybe TRBD1 (6 bases). V was cut by 5 bases and J by 10 bases, with 15 bases left in between. Germline V gene sequence: CDR1 MDHEN, CDR2 SYDVKM. This CDR3 contains 13 residues. CDR3: CASSNRETGEQFF. For the CDR3, the DNA is TGTGCCAGCAGTAACAGGGAAACGGGGGAGCAGTTCTTC. Complete variable domain (other parts from reference TRBV28 and TRBJ2-1): DVKVTQSSRYLVKRTGEKVFLECVQDMDHENMFWYRQDPGLGLRLIYFSYDVKMKEKGDIPEGYSVSREKKERFSLILESASTNQTSMYLCASSNRETGEQFFGPGTRLTVL.

The rearrangement joins TRBV12-5 to TRBJ2-3; a possible D gene is TRBD1 (6 bases). This CDR3 contains 14 residues. The V gene's germline CDR1 is LGHNT and CDR2 FRNRAP. Trimming shortened V by 0 bases and J by 3 bases, and 7 bases separated the two germline ends. The CDR3 DNA reads as TGTGCTAGTGGTTTGGTAAGGGGGACAGATACGCAGTATTTT. Translated, it gives CASGLVRGTDTQYF.